This T cell receptor beta chain was profiled in a study of identical twins. This clonotype was seen a few times. Template switching added a universal primer site; cDNA carried unique molecular identifiers. TCRdb reprocessed the 5' RACE reads with MiXCR, giving one entry per CDR3 protein. The table includes fewer than 900,000 distinct CDR3 sequences, about 20% detected once. The CDR3 consists of 11 residues. The germline V gene encodes CDR1 MGHDK and CDR2 SYGVNS. V was trimmed by 8 bases and J by 13 bases, leaving 16 bases between them. These data also formed part of another study, on T cells expressing NK-cell markers. That study adds: Each TCR beta repertoire originated in sorted T cells that were CD3+CD56+NKG2C+, CD3+CD56+NKG2C- or CD3+CD56-NKG2C+. HCMV seropositivity characterized seven of the eight sequenced donors, and seronegativity one.

What was sequenced was PBMCs. The genes are TRBV25-1 and TRBJ2-3; D is unclear. The clonotype comes from a woman aged 18-29 years in good health. In nucleotides, the CDR3 is TGTGCCAGCGGGCAGACCCTTTGGAAGTATTTT. This encodes CASGQTLWKYF. The variable domain in full, completed from reference TRBV25-1 and TRBJ2-3, reads EADIYQTPRYLVIGTGKKITLECSQTMGHDKMYWYQQDPGMELHLIHYSYGVNSTEKGDLSSESTVSRIRTEHFPLTLESARPSHTSQYLCASGQTLWKYFGPGTRLTVL.